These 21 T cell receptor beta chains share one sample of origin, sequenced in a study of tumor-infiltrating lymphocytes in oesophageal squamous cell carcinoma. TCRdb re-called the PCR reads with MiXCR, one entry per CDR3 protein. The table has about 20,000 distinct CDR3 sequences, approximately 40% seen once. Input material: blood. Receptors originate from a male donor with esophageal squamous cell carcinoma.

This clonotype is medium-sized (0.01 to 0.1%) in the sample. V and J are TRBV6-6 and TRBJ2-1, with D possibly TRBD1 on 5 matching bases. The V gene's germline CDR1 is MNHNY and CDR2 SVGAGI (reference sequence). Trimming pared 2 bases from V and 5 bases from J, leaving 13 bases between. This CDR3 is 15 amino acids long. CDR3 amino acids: CASSYKGFLNNEQFF. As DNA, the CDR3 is TGTGCCAGCAGTTACAAGGGGTTCCTTAACAATGAGCAGTTCTTC.

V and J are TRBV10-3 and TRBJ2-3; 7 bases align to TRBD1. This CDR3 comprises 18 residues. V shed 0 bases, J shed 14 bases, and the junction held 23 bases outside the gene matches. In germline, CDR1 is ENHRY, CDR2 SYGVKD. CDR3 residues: CAISESRGQGSNTGELYF. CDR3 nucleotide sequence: TGTGCCATCAGTGAGTCGAGGGGGCAGGGCTCGAACACCGGGGAGCTGTATTTT.

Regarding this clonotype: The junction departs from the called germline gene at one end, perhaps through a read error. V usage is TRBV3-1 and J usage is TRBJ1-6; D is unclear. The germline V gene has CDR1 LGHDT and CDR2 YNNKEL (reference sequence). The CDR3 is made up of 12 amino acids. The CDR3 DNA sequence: TGTGCCAGCAGCCCCCCTAATTCACCCCTCCACTTC. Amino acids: CASSPPNSPLHF.

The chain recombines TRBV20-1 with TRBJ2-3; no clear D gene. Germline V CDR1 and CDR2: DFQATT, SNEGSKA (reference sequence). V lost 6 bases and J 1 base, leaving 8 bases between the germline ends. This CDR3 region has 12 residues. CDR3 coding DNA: TGCAGTGCCGACAAGGGCACAGATACGCAGTATTTT. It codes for CSADKGTDTQYF.

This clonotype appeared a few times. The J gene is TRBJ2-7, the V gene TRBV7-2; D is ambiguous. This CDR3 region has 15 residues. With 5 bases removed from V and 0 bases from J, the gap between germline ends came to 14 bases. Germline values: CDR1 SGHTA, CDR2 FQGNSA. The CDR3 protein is CASSMGSSTSYEQYF. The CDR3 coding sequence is TGTGCCAGCAGCATGGGATCTTCCACCTCCTACGAGCAGTACTTC.

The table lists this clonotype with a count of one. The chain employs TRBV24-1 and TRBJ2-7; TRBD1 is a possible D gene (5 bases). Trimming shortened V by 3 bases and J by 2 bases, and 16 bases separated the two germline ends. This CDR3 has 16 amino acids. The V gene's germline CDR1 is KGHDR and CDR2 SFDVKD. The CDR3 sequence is CATSDAEAGKPYEQYF. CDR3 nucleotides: TGTGCCACCAGTGATGCCGAGGCAGGGAAACCCTACGAGCAGTACTTC.

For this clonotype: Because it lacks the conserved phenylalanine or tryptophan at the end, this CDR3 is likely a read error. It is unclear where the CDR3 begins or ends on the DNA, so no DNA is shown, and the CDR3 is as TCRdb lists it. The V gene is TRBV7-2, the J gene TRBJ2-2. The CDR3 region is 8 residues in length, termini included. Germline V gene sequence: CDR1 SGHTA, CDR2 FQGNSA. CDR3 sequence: CASSPPAG.

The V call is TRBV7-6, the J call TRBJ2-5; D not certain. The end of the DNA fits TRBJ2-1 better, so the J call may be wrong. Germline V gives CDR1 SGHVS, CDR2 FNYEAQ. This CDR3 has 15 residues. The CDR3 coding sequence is TGTGCCAGCAGCTTAAGAGCAGACCGGTACAATGAGCAGTTCTTC. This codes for CASSLRADRYNEQFF.

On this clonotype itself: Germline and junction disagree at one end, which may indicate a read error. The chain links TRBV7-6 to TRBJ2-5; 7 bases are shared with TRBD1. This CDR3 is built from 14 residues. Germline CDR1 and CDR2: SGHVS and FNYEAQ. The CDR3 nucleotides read TGTGCTAGCAGCCACGCAGGGGGTGCAGGGACCCAGTACTTC. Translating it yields CASSHAGGAGTQYF.

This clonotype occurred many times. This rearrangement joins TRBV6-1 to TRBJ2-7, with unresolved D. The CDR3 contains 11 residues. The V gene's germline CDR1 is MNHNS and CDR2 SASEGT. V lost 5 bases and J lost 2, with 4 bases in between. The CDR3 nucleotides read TGTGCCAGCAGTAACACCTACGAGCAGTACTTC. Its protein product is CASSNTYEQYF.

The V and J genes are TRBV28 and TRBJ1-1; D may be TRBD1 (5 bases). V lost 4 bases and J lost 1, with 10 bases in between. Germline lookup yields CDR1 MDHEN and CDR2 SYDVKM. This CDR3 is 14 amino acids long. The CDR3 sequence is CASSWGLPNTEAFF. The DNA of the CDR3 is TGTGCCAGCAGTTGGGGACTTCCGAACACTGAAGCTTTCTTT.

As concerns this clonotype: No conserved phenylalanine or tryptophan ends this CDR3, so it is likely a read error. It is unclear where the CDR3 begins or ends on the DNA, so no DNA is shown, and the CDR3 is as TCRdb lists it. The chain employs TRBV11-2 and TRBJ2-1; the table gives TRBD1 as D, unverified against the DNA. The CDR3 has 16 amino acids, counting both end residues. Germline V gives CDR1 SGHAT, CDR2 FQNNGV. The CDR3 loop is CASSFGQTDYGYTFGS.

The chain's CDR3 is CASSLKGTSSYNEQFF. For the CDR3, the DNA is TGTGCCAGCAGCTTAAAGGGGACTAGCTCCTACAATGAGCAGTTCTTC. The genes are TRBV7-3 and TRBJ2-1, with TRBD2 identical over 8 bases. CDR3 length equals 16 residues. With 1 base clipped from V and 0 bases from J, the junction kept 2 bases outside the gene matches. From germline, CDR1 is SGHTA and CDR2 FQGTGA.

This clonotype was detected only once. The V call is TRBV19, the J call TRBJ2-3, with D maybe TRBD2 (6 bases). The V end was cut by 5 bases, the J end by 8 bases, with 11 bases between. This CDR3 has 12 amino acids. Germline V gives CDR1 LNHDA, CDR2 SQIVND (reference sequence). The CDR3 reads CASSGRSGTQYF. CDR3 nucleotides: TGTGCCAGTAGTGGGAGGTCGGGTACGCAGTATTTT.

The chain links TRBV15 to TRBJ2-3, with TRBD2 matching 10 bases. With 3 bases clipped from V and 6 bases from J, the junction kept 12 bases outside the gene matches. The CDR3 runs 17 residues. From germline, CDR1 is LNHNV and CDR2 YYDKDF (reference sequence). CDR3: CATSRQKSGGAPDTQYF. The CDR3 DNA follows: TGTGCCACCAGCAGGCAAAAGAGCGGGGGGGCACCCGATACGCAGTATTTT. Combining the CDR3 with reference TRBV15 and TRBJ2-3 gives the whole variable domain DAMVIQNPRYQVTQFGKPVTLSCSQTLNHNVMYWYQQKSSQAPKLLFHYYDKDFNNEADTPDNFQSRRPNTSFCFLDIRSPGLGDTAMYLCATSRQKSGGAPDTQYFGPGTRLTVL.

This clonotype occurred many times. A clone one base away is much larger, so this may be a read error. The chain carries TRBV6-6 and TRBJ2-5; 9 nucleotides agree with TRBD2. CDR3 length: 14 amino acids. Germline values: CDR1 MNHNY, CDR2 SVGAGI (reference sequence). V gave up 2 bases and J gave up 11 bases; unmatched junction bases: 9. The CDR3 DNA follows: TGTGCCAGCAGTTACGCGGGAGGGAATAATGAGCAGTACTTC. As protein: CASSYAGGNNEQYF.

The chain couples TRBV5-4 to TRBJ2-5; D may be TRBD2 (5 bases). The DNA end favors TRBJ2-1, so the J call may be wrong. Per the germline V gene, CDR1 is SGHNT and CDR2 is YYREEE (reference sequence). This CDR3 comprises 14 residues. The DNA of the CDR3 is TGTGCCAGCAGCTTGGCTGTTGGGAGAACCGAGCAGTTCTTC. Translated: CASSLAVGRTEQFF.

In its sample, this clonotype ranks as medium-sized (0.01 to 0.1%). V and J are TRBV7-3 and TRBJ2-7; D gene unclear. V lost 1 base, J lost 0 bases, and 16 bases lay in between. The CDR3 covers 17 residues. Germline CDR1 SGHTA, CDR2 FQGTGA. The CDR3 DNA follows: TGTGCCAGCAGCTTAAAGGCCAGGAATGTGAGCTCCTACGAGCAGTACTTC. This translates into CASSLKARNVSSYEQYF.

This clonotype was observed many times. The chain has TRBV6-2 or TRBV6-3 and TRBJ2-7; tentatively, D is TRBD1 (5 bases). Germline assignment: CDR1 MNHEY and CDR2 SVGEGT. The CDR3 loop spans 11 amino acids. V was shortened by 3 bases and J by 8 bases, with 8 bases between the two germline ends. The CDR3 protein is CASSYGAKQYF. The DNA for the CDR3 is TGTGCCAGCAGTTATGGGGCGAAGCAGTACTTC.

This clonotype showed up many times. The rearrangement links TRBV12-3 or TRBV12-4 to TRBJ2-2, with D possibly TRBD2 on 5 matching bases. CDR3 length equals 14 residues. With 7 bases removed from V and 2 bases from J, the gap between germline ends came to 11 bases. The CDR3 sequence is CASTRGSNTGELFF. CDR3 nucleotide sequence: TGTGCCAGCACCCGCGGGTCCAACACCGGGGAGCTGTTTTTT.

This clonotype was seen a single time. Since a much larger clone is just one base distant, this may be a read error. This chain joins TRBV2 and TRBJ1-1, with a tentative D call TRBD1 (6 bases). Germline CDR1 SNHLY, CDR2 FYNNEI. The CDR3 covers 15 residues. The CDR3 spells CAGSELGGKYTEAFF. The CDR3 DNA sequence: TGTGCCGGCAGTGAGTTAGGGGGGAAGTACACTGAAGCTTTCTTT. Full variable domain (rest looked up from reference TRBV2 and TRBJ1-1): EPEVTQTPSHQVTQMGQEVILRCVPISNHLYFYWYRQILGQKVEFLVSFYNNEISEKSEIFDDQFSVERPDGSNFTLKIRSTKLEDSAMYFCAGSELGGKYTEAFFGQGTRLTVV.